Below are 18 T cell receptor beta chains sequenced from a single sample in a study of metastatic and nonmetastatic thyroid tumors. TCRdb reanalyzed the PCR reads via MiXCR. The repertoire consists of 20,000 or so clones, with under 25% occurring once and the leading ten covering 71%. Treatment of any kind had been given to no patient before thyroid surgery. Sequenced input: blood. These receptors originate from a male donor with papillary thyroid cancer or a benign thyroid nodule (not recorded which). Some clones in this sample may be carry-over from other donors' samples.

This clone has at least ten counts. V gene TRBV4-2 combines with J gene TRBJ2-1, with TRBD2 identical over 11 bases. CDR1 and CDR2 from the germline V gene are LGHNA and YNFKEQ. The CDR3 contains 19 residues. V lost 3 bases, J lost 8 bases, and 18 bases stayed unmatched. CDR3 sequence (DNA): TGTGCCAGCAGCCATGGGACTAGCGGTCCCTACCACGTCCCCGATGAGCAGTTCTTC. It encodes CASSHGTSGPYHVPDEQFF.

This clone was seen only a few times. This sequence joins TRBV11-2 and TRBJ1-3; D not resolved. This CDR3 is 15 amino acids long. With 4 bases removed from V and 2 bases from J, the gap between germline ends came to 12 bases. Germline V gene lookup returns CDR1 SGHAT and CDR2 FQNNGV. CDR3 bases: TGTGCCAGCAGCTGGCAGGAGGGAACTGGAAACACCATATATTTT. The encoded protein is CASSWQEGTGNTIYF.

The chain links TRBV5-4 to TRBJ1-2; tentatively, D is TRBD1 (6 bases). Trimming pared 6 bases from V and 6 bases from J, leaving 15 bases between. Germline CDR1 is SGHNT and CDR2 is YYREEE (reference sequence). The CDR3 totals 13 residues. CDR3 loop: CASKQGGENGYTF. The CDR3 DNA sequence: TGTGCCAGCAAACAAGGGGGAGAAAATGGCTACACCTTC.

This clone has ten or more counts. The gene calls are TRBV20-1 and TRBJ2-5; D may be TRBD1 or TRBD2 (5 bases each). CDR3 length equals 13 residues. Germline assignment: CDR1 DFQATT and CDR2 SNEGSKA (reference sequence). Trimming took 0 bases from V and 7 from J, leaving 12 bases between them. CDR3 region: CSARDVGTGTQYF. As DNA, the CDR3 is TGCAGTGCTAGAGACGTCGGGACGGGGACCCAGTACTTC.

This clone was observed many times. The CDR3 bases are TGTGCCAGCAGCTCCTATGGGGACAGAATCTATGGCTACACCTTC. Amino acid sequence: CASSSYGDRIYGYTF. The rearrangement uses TRBV7-3 and TRBJ1-2; TRBD1 aligns across 7 bases. V shed 4 bases, J shed 4 bases, and the junction held 9 bases outside the gene matches. The CDR3 covers 15 residues. CDR1 SGHTA and CDR2 FQGTGA come from the germline V gene.

This clone was detected many times. The rearrangement links TRBV7-2 to TRBJ2-1, with a tentative D call TRBD2 (5 bases). Germline CDR1 reads SGHTA; CDR2 reads FQGNSA. The CDR3 length is 14 residues. V was shortened by 0 bases and J by 14 bases, with 17 bases between the two germline ends. In nucleotides, the CDR3 is TGTGCCAGCAGCTTAGCGAACGAGAGGAGAGGGAAGTTCTTC. It yields the protein CASSLANERRGKFF. The full variable domain, rest sourced from reference TRBV7-2 and TRBJ2-1, is GAGVSQSPSNKVTEKGKDVELRCDPISGHTALYWYRQSLGQGLEFLIYFQGNSAPDKSGLPSDRFSAERTGGSVSTLTIQRTQQEDSAVYLCASSLANERRGKFFGPGTRLTVL.

This clone was observed at least ten times. The chain is built from TRBV3-1 and TRBJ1-4; no clear D gene. Germline CDR1 LGHDT, CDR2 YNNKEL (reference sequence). This CDR3 region has 16 residues. The ends were cut back, 0 bases at V and 0 bases at J, with 8 bases in the middle. The CDR3 DNA reads TGTGCCAGCAGCCAAGATCCAAGAGCAACTAATGAAAAACTGTTTTTT. Its translation: CASSQDPRATNEKLFF. The whole variable domain, filled in from reference TRBV3-1 and TRBJ1-4, reads DTAVSQTPKYLVTQMGNDKSIKCEQNLGHDTMYWYKQDSKKFLKIMFSYNNKELIINETVPNRFSPKSPDKAHLNLHINSLELGDSAVYFCASSQDPRATNEKLFFGSGTQLSVL.

This clone was seen ten or more times. The CDR3 region has the DNA TGTGCCAGCAGCCAAGGAACGGGAGGTGAAAAACTGTTTTTT. Its translation is CASSQGTGGEKLFF. The chain links TRBV3-1 to TRBJ1-4; D not resolved. The CDR3 is 14 residues long. Germline loops: CDR1 LGHDT, CDR2 YNNKEL (reference sequence). Deletions cut 1 base from V and 7 bases from J, with 10 bases between.

As concerns this clone: This may be a read error: a much more frequent sequence differs by one nucleotide. CDR3 amino acids: CATSEDGEDSYEQYF. The CDR3 bases are TGTGCCACCAGCGAAGATGGTGAGGACTCCTACGAGCAGTACTTC. J is TRBJ2-7 and V is TRBV15, with D unresolved. The CDR3 covers 15 residues. Trimming shortened V by 5 bases and J by 0 bases, and 14 bases separated the two germline ends. The germline gives CDR1 LNHNV, CDR2 YYDKDF (reference sequence).

The gene calls are TRBV19 and TRBJ1-4; D may be TRBD1 (5 bases). V lost 7 bases to trimming and J lost 8 bases, with 17 bases between them. The CDR3 is 14 residues long. Germline CDR1 and CDR2: LNHDA and SQIVND (reference sequence). This chain's CDR3 is CASITRVRGEKLFF. The CDR3 bases are TGTGCCAGTATTACCAGGGTGAGGGGCGAAAAACTGTTTTTT.

There are many counts of this clone. The rearrangement links TRBV6-4 to TRBJ2-2, with a tentative D call TRBD2 (5 bases). Deletions cut 2 bases from V and 4 bases from J, with 11 bases between. CDR1 MRHNA and CDR2 SNTAGT come from the germline V gene. The CDR3 is 15 residues long. The DNA of the CDR3 is TGTGCCAGCAGTGACGTAGCGTCGGGCACCGGGGAGCTGTTTTTT. Translation gives CASSDVASGTGELFF.

The gene calls are TRBV28 and TRBJ1-1; unclear D gene. CDR3 length: 15 amino acids. The V end lost 6 bases, the J end lost 3 bases, and 17 bases lay between the germline ends. CDR1 is MDHEN and CDR2 is SYDVKM in the germline V gene. CDR3 sequence reads: CASRSYRGLDTEAFF. CDR3 DNA sequence: TGTGCCAGCAGGTCCTATAGAGGGTTGGACACTGAAGCTTTCTTT. The full variable domain, its missing parts supplied by reference TRBV28 and TRBJ1-1, is DVKVTQSSRYLVKRTGEKVFLECVQDMDHENMFWYRQDPGLGLRLIYFSYDVKMKEKGDIPEGYSVSREKKERFSLILESASTNQTSMYLCASRSYRGLDTEAFFGQGTRLTVV.

A few counts support this clone. The DNA of the CDR3 is TGTGCCAGCAGTTACAACGGGGGGGATGACTATGGCTACACCTTC. It codes for CASSYNGGDDYGYTF. The chain recombines TRBV6-5 with TRBJ1-2, with D possibly TRBD1 on 5 matching bases. Germline V lookup: CDR1 MNHEY, CDR2 SVGAGI. Trimming pared 2 bases from V and 3 bases from J, leaving 13 bases between. The CDR3 sequence is 15 residues long.

DNA for the CDR3: TGCAGTGCTGTCCCCCACGGACAGGGGTGCTGGCAGCAGTACTTC. Encoded protein: CSAVPHGQGCWQQYF. The gene calls are TRBV20-1 and TRBJ2-7; 9 positions match TRBD1. The junction had 16 bases not matched to a gene; V was cut back by 5 bases and J by 8 bases. The CDR3 has 15 amino acids. Germline V lookup: CDR1 DFQATT, CDR2 SNEGSKA (reference sequence).

This clone came up many times. The V call is TRBV11-2, the J call TRBJ2-1, with no clear D. V was cut by 5 bases and J by 8 bases, with 16 bases left in between. CDR1 and CDR2 from the germline V gene are SGHAT and FQNNGV. This CDR3 has 14 residues. DNA for the CDR3: TGTGCCAGCAGCCCTCTGGGTGTTTCCGATGAGCAGTTCTTC. It encodes CASSPLGVSDEQFF. Full variable domain (rest looked up from reference TRBV11-2 and TRBJ2-1): EAGVAQSPRYKIIEKRQSVAFWCNPISGHATLYWYQQILGQGPKLLIQFQNNGVVDDSQLPKDRFSAERLKGVDSTLKIQPAKLEDSAVYLCASSPLGVSDEQFFGPGTRLTVL.

The table lists this clone with a few counts. The chain couples TRBV28 to TRBJ1-1, with TRBD1 identical over 10 bases. The length of the CDR3 is 15 residues. Trimming removed 1 base from V and 4 bases from J; junction bases left unmatched: 3. Germline V gene lookup returns CDR1 MDHEN and CDR2 SYDVKM. In DNA, the CDR3 is TGTGCCAGCAGTTTATCAGGACAGGGGGGCACTGAAGCTTTCTTT. This gives the protein CASSLSGQGGTEAFF.

The CDR3 DNA follows: TGCGCCAGCTCCGATGGGGCTAGCGGGGGGCGGGAGTATTTT. Translation gives CASSDGASGGREYF. The V call is TRBV10-2, the J call TRBJ2-3; TRBD2 matches 11 bases. V dropped 8 bases and J dropped 13; count of bases not matched to a gene: 14. This CDR3 has 14 residues. In germline, CDR1 is WSHSY, CDR2 SAAADI.

This clone was observed many times. The gene calls are TRBV9 and TRBJ2-2, with D perhaps matching TRBD2 (6 bases). The length of the CDR3 is 14 residues. The germline V and J ends were trimmed by 4 bases and 9 bases, with 16 bases remaining between them. CDR1 and CDR2 (germline): SGDLS, YYNGEE. CDR3: CASSYSPGARELFF. DNA for the CDR3: TGTGCCAGCAGCTACTCACCGGGAGCCCGGGAGCTGTTTTTT.